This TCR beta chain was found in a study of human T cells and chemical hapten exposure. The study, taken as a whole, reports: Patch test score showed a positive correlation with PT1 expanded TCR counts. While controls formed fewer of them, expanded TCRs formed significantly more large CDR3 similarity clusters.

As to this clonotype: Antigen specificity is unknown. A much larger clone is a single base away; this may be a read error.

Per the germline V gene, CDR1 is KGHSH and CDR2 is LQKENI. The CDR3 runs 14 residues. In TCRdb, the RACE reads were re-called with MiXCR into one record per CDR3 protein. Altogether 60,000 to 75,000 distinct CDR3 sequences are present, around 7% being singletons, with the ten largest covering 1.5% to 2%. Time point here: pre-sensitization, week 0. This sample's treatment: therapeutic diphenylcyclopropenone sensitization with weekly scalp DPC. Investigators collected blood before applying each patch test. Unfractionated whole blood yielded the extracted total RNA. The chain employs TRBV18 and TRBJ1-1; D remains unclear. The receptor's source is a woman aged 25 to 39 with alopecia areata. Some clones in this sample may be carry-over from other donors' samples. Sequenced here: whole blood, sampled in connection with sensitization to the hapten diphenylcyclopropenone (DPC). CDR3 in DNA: TGTGCCAACTCACCAATGAGGGAGAAACCTGAAGCTTTCTTT. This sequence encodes CANSPMREKPEAFF.